The present TCR beta chain was sequenced within a study of T-cell reconstitution after alpha-beta-depleted transplantation in children. General study points: At the one-year point after transplant, T-cell counts and TCRbeta diversity were found to come mostly from T cells that had been newly produced. Surviving recipient cells, namely T cells and thymic progenitors, were the source of high day-60 TCRbeta diversity in some patients. Roughly two months post-transplant, alpha-beta T cells reportedly originated from several hundred graft clones that had expanded.

Germline assignment: CDR1 DFQATT and CDR2 SNEGSKA (reference sequence). The V segment lost 5 bases and the J segment 3 bases; nucleotides outside the gene matches: 14. The CDR3 runs 17 residues. This clonotype was observed a handful of times. What it recognizes is unknown. This sample's TCRbeta library carried unique molecular identifier barcodes. Each CDR3 protein gets one entry after TCRdb re-called the PCR reads with MiXCR. Of roughly 350,000 distinct CDR3 sequences listed, around 15% were seen once; the top ten hold approximately 44%. This TCR was sampled from a male patient aged 2 to 9 who had a stem cell transplant for acute lymphoblastic leukemia, so the T cells may come from the graft donor. Sample: PBMCs, mostly from graft donor cells, taken 360 days after TCRalphabeta/CD19-depleted stem cell transplant. V and J are TRBV20-1 and TRBJ2-5; 11 nucleotides match TRBD2. The CDR3 region is CSAPGRPSGRTKETQYF. The CDR3 DNA reads TGCAGTGCTCCTGGGCGTCCTAGCGGGAGGACGAAAGAGACCCAGTACTTC.